These 18 T cell receptor beta chains share one sample of origin, sequenced in a study of OX40 agonist ivuxolimab in advanced cancers. Clones were read by immunoSEQ multiplex PCR, and TCRdb kept only the in-frame ones, dropping some. The sample shows around 100,000 clones, around 89% of them seen only once. The material was CD4+ or CD8+ T cells sorted from blood, obtained in a trial of the OX40 agonist ivuxolimab. These receptors were collected from an adult with an advanced solid tumor such as melanoma, head and neck, liver or kidney cancer.

This chain joins TRBV5-1 and TRBJ2-2; 8 nucleotides match TRBD2. From germline, CDR1 is SGHRS and CDR2 YFSETQ. The CDR3 spans 17 residues. Germline trimming cut 4 bases from V and 1 base from J; bases unmatched to any gene: 9. The CDR3 sequence is CASSGTSGRGNTGELFF. The CDR3 DNA sequence: TGCGCCAGCAGCGGAACTAGCGGCAGAGGGAACACCGGGGAGCTGTTTTTT. Supplemented by reference TRBV5-1 and TRBJ2-2, the full variable domain reads KAGVTQTPRYLIKTRGQQVTLSCSPISGHRSVSWYQQTPGQGLQFLFEYFSETQRNKGNFPGRFSGRQFSNSRSEMNVSTLELGDSALYLCASSGTSGRGNTGELFFGEGSRLTVL.

The chain links TRBV5-1 to TRBJ2-3; the match to TRBD2 covers 13 bases. This CDR3 is 22 amino acids long. V shed 6 bases, J shed 2 bases, and the junction held 24 bases outside the gene matches. CDR1 is SGHRS, CDR2 YFSETQ, per germline. In DNA form, the CDR3 reads TGCGCCAGCACCCTAAGCCCGCTCCGCAGGACTAGCGGGGGCAAGTCCACAGATACGCAGTATTTT. It translates to CASTLSPLRRTSGGKSTDTQYF. The full variable domain, in which reference TRBV5-1 and TRBJ2-3 provide the parts outside the CDR3, is KAGVTQTPRYLIKTRGQQVTLSCSPISGHRSVSWYQQTPGQGLQFLFEYFSETQRNKGNFPGRFSGRQFSNSRSEMNVSTLELGDSALYLCASTLSPLRRTSGGKSTDTQYFGPGTRLTVL.

The chain combines TRBV2 with TRBJ1-6; 9 nucleotides line up with TRBD1. The CDR3 sequence is 15 residues long. Trimming cost V 4 bases and J 7 bases; bases outside gene matches: 5. CDR1 is SNHLY and CDR2 is FYNNEI in the germline V gene. The CDR3 sequence is CASSVRTGDNSPLHF. CDR3 DNA: TGTGCCAGCAGTGTGAGGACAGGGGACAATTCACCCCTCCACTTT.

CDR3 DNA sequence: TGTGCCAGCAGCGTAGATGGGAGGGGCCCTAGGGACGAGCAGTACTTC. Residues: CASSVDGRGPRDEQYF. The rearrangement uses TRBV9 and TRBJ2-7, with TRBD2 matching 7 bases. CDR1 is SGDLS, CDR2 YYNGEE, per germline. This CDR3 is built from 16 residues. Germline trimming cut 0 bases from V and 5 bases from J; bases unmatched to any gene: 11.

The V and J genes are TRBV9 and TRBJ2-2; 11 nucleotides line up with TRBD2. The J segment lost 3 bases and the V segment lost 0 bases, leaving 4 bases of the junction unmatched. The germline CDR1 and CDR2 sequences are SGDLS and YYNGEE. This CDR3 is built from 17 residues. The CDR3 bases are TGTGCCAGCAGCGTAGAGGCTAGCGGGAGGTACACCGGGGAGCTGTTTTTT. It codes for CASSVEASGRYTGELFF.

The gene calls are TRBV4-2 and TRBJ2-3, with 10 bases that match TRBD2. Germline V gene lookup returns CDR1 LGHNA and CDR2 YNFKEQ. The CDR3 is made up of 17 amino acids. V dropped 2 bases and J dropped 2; count of bases not matched to a gene: 7. CDR3 nucleotide sequence: TGTGCCAGCAGCCAATCCCCTACTAGCGGGGCCACAGATACGCAGTATTTT. Its protein product is CASSQSPTSGATDTQYF.

The J gene is TRBJ1-2, the V gene TRBV5-1, with D unresolved. The CDR3 runs 12 residues. Germline V gene data show CDR1 as SGHRS and CDR2 as YFSETQ. V was trimmed by 0 bases and J by 8 bases, leaving 8 bases between them. The CDR3 sequence is CASSLGGQGYTF. The CDR3 DNA reads as TGCGCCAGCAGCTTGGGAGGGCAAGGCTACACCTTC.

CDR3 in DNA: TGTGCCAGTAGTATCTTGGGGGGGCCTCAGCCCCAGCATTTT. Its protein product is CASSILGGPQPQHF. This chain links TRBV19 with TRBJ1-5, with D maybe TRBD1 (6 bases). V shed 3 bases and J shed 6 bases, with 12 bases lying between them. Germline V lookup: CDR1 LNHDA, CDR2 SQIVND (reference sequence). The CDR3 is made up of 14 amino acids.

This chain joins TRBV25-1 and TRBJ1-6; D not certain. The CDR3 sequence is 15 residues long. Germline-derived CDR1 and CDR2 are MGHDK and SYGVNS. Trimming shortened V by 4 bases and J by 10 bases, and 17 bases separated the two germline ends. CDR3 nucleotide sequence: TGTGCCAGCAGTGGTATGTTGGGAAGAGGCTCACCCCTCCACTTT. This codes for CASSGMLGRGSPLHF.

This clone is a singleton in its sample. V and J are TRBV29-1 and TRBJ2-1, with 7 positions matching TRBD2. The CDR3 extends over 13 amino acids. Germline loops: CDR1 SQVTM, CDR2 ANQGSEA. CDR3: CAISQRGYNEQFF. The CDR3 DNA reads TGCGCTATCTCCCAGCGGGGTTACAATGAGCAGTTCTTC.

This chain links TRBV5-1 with TRBJ2-2; 7 nucleotides align to TRBD2. CDR3 length: 16 residues. V shed 4 bases, J shed 3 bases, and the junction held 9 bases outside the gene matches. The V gene's germline CDR1 is SGHRS and CDR2 YFSETQ. The CDR3 DNA sequence: TGCGCCAGCAGCCGGTGGGGAGGGGAGGACACCGGGGAGCTGTTTTTT. This encodes CASSRWGGEDTGELFF.

The chain joins TRBV4-1 to TRBJ2-3; 9 bases agree with TRBD2. The trim removed 0 bases at V and 1 base at J, leaving 5 bases unmatched. Looked up from germline, CDR1 is MGHRA and CDR2 is YSYEKL. This CDR3 spans 17 amino acids. CDR3 sequence reads: CASSQDGAGGGTDTQYF. In DNA form, the CDR3 reads TGCGCCAGCAGCCAAGATGGCGCGGGGGGGGGCACAGATACGCAGTATTTT.

V usage is TRBV6-1 and J usage is TRBJ2-3; weak D call: TRBD2 (6 bases). The CDR3 is 14 residues long. CDR1 MNHNS and CDR2 SASEGT come from the germline V gene. The V end lost 10 bases, the J end lost 1 base, and 15 bases lay between the germline ends. The CDR3 DNA reads TGTGCCATCGGGACTCCCTCACGCACAGATACGCAGTATTTT. Amino acids: CAIGTPSRTDTQYF.

A remark on this clone: A junction end diverges from the germline sequence, so it may reflect a read error. The chain recombines TRBV9 with TRBJ2-1; TRBD2 aligns across 7 bases. The CDR3 has 16 amino acids. Germline V lookup: CDR1 SGDLS, CDR2 YYNGEE. The CDR3 is CASSVGALGGYSEQFF. As DNA, the CDR3 is TGTGCCAGCAGCGTAGGGGCCCTGGGGGGGTACAGTGAGCAGTTCTTC. Looking up the rest from reference TRBV9 and TRBJ2-1 gives the full variable domain: DSGVTQTPKHLITATGQRVTLRCSPRSGDLSVYWYQQSLDQGLQFLIQYYNGEERAKGNILERFSAQQFPDLHSELNLSSLELGDSALYFCASSVGALGGYSEQFFGPGTRLTVL.

The chain couples TRBV6-5 to TRBJ2-3, with 11 bases that match TRBD2. The trim removed 0 bases at V and 7 bases at J, leaving 6 bases unmatched. From germline, CDR1 is MNHEY and CDR2 SVGAGI. The CDR3 runs to 16 residues. DNA of the CDR3: TGTGCCAGCAGTTACTCAATAGCGGGGGGGCCAAATACGCAGTATTTT. It encodes CASSYSIAGGPNTQYF.

This chain uses TRBV19 with TRBJ2-7; a possible D gene is TRBD1 (5 bases). This CDR3 comprises 14 residues. CDR1 and CDR2 from the germline V gene are LNHDA and SQIVND (reference sequence). Trimming stripped 2 bases from V and 3 bases from J, with 11 bases between. CDR3 nucleotide sequence: TGTGCCAGTAGTATAAGCTGGCAGGGCTACGAGCAGTACTTC. Residues: CASSISWQGYEQYF.

The chain has TRBV5-6 and TRBJ2-1; possible D gene TRBD1, 5 bases. There are 12 residues in the CDR3. Germline lookup yields CDR1 SGHDT and CDR2 YYEEEE. V was clipped by 7 bases and J by 10 bases, with 15 bases between them. Here the CDR3 DNA reads TGTGCCAGCGGTGCCACCAGGGCGGAGCAGTTCTTC. Residues: CASGATRAEQFF.

The rearrangement links TRBV5-1 to TRBJ2-7; 8 bases fit TRBD2. The CDR3 sequence is 15 residues long. V shed 0 bases and J 2 bases; nucleotides not matched to a gene: 4. Looked up from germline, CDR1 is SGHRS and CDR2 is YFSETQ. CDR3 in DNA: TGCGCCAGCAGCTTGGTAGCGGGGATAACCTACGAGCAGTACTTC. It yields the protein CASSLVAGITYEQYF.